This T cell receptor beta chain is drawn from a study of OX40 agonist ivuxolimab in advanced cancers. Study overall: The patients received agonistic anti-OX40 (CD134) antibody ivuxolimab. Findings of the study overall: At 0.1 to 3.0 mg/kg and by week 6, clonal expansion occurred in CD4+ and CD8+ blood T cells. The specificity for antigen of the expanded peripheral T cells was not determined.

Samples of blood were obtained at baseline, on cycle 4 day 1, and on cycle 7 day 1. Clones were sequenced by immunoSEQ multiplex PCR, and TCRdb holds only the in-frame ones, with some missing. The data show tens of thousands of clones, with 70% to 90% seen just once and 2.5% to 3% held by the top ten. In the case of this clone: Its specificity is unknown.

V gave up 5 bases and J gave up 3 bases, with 14 bases separating them. The V gene's germline CDR1 is SNHLY and CDR2 FYNNEI. The CDR3 sequence is 15 residues long. Sequencing used CD4+ or CD8+ T cells sorted from blood, obtained in a trial of the OX40 agonist ivuxolimab. This TCR derives from an adult with an advanced solid tumor such as melanoma, head and neck, liver or kidney cancer. The V gene is TRBV2, the J gene TRBJ2-1; no definite D call. CDR3 region: CASSQENSVYNEQFF. In DNA form, the CDR3 reads TGTGCCAGCAGTCAGGAGAACAGCGTCTACAATGAGCAGTTCTTC.